The 26 T cell receptor beta chains given below trace back to one sample, sequenced in a study of response to subunit inactivated influenza vaccine. Via MiXCR, TCRdb re-called the RT-PCR reads, giving one row per CDR3 protein. The table lists roughly 570,000 distinct CDR3 sequences, approximately 13% of them singletons. The sample here was PBMCs from blood, taken 45 days after vaccination. The receptors come from a middle-aged man who received an inactivated influenza vaccine.

The chain employs TRBV15 and TRBJ2-4; unclear D gene. The CDR3 is 14 residues long. Germline values: CDR1 LNHNV, CDR2 YYDKDF (reference sequence). V was clipped by 0 bases and J by 5 bases, with 8 bases between them. The CDR3 is CATSRESDQNIQYF. CDR3 bases: TGTGCCACCAGCAGAGAGTCAGACCAAAACATTCAGTACTTC.

In its sample, this clonotype was seen once. This chain uses TRBV7-9 with TRBJ2-2, with D hard to call. Per the germline V gene, CDR1 is SEHNR and CDR2 is FQNEAQ (reference sequence). This CDR3 spans 16 amino acids. V lost 4 bases and J lost 4, with 16 bases in between. CDR3 region: CASSSRLTDLTGELFF. CDR3 nucleotide sequence: TGTGCCAGCAGCTCCCGTCTTACAGACCTCACCGGGGAGCTGTTTTTT.

In its sample, this clonotype was seen many times. The CDR3 DNA sequence: TGCAGTGCTAGAGGTCGACCGGGACAGGGGGCCGGGGAGCTGTTTTTT. This encodes CSARGRPGQGAGELFF. The J gene is TRBJ2-2, the V gene TRBV20-1; 11 bases match TRBD1. V lost 1 base and J lost 6; bases outside the gene matches: 7. CDR1 is DFQATT, CDR2 SNEGSKA, per germline (reference sequence). The CDR3 extends over 16 amino acids.

The CDR3 spells CASSLLGGSGIWNEQFF. The CDR3 nucleotides are TGTGCCAGCAGTTTACTTGGAGGTAGCGGGATATGGAATGAGCAGTTCTTC. The chain uses TRBV28 and TRBJ2-1; 8 nucleotides match TRBD2. Losses at the gene ends were 2 bases for V and 7 bases for J; bases not matched to a gene: 13. Germline V CDR1 and CDR2: MDHEN, SYDVKM. The CDR3 loop spans 17 amino acids.

This clonotype was recorded a few times. J is TRBJ2-2 and V is TRBV7-3, with D perhaps matching TRBD2 (5 bases). Germline V gives CDR1 SGHTA, CDR2 FQGTGA. The CDR3 contains 17 residues. With 2 bases removed from V and 5 bases from J, the gap between germline ends came to 18 bases. The CDR3 loop is CASSLVGAVVGTGELFF. For the CDR3, the DNA is TGTGCCAGCAGCTTAGTAGGAGCGGTCGTGGGGACCGGGGAGCTGTTTTTT.

This clonotype was observed a few times. The rearrangement uses TRBV20-1 and TRBJ1-2, with 9 bases identical to TRBD1. The CDR3 is made up of 13 amino acids. V shed 5 bases, J shed 3 bases, and the junction held 4 bases outside the gene matches. CDR1 DFQATT and CDR2 SNEGSKA come from the germline V gene (reference sequence). CDR3 DNA sequence: TGCAGTGCTGGGGACAGGGTAGACTATGGCTACACCTTC. Protein: CSAGDRVDYGYTF.

A few counts support this clonotype. The rearrangement joins TRBV27 to TRBJ2-7; TRBD1 matches at 7 bases. The CDR3 sequence is 16 residues long. V lost 0 bases and J lost 2; bases outside the gene matches: 7. The germline V gene has CDR1 MNHEY and CDR2 SMNVEV (reference sequence). DNA of the CDR3: TGTGCCAGCAGTTTATCGGGACAGATCTTACCCTACGAGCAGTACTTC. Translation gives CASSLSGQILPYEQYF.

This clonotype was found a few times. This chain uses TRBV20-1 with TRBJ1-1; 8 bases are shared with TRBD1. CDR1 is DFQATT and CDR2 is SNEGSKA in the germline V gene (reference sequence). J lost 7 bases, V lost 1 base, and 8 bases had no gene match. The CDR3 loop spans 14 amino acids. The CDR3 region has the DNA TGCAGTGCTAGAGCGCACAGGGGGTCAGGTGAAGCTTTCTTT. Translation: CSARAHRGSGEAFF.

The chain employs TRBV3-1 and TRBJ1-1; 10 bases are a match to TRBD1. The CDR3 length is 15 residues. Trimming removed 5 bases from V and 6 bases from J; junction bases left unmatched: 9. Germline V lookup: CDR1 LGHDT, CDR2 YNNKEL (reference sequence). CDR3 region: CASSAMGQGYAEAFF. In DNA, the CDR3 is TGTGCCAGCAGCGCTATGGGACAGGGGTACGCTGAAGCTTTCTTT.

The table lists this clonotype with a few counts. The V and J genes are TRBV6-5 and TRBJ2-7, with D perhaps TRBD1 (6 bases). V lost 5 bases, J lost 0 bases, and 14 bases lay in between. The CDR3 contains 15 residues. Germline V gene lookup returns CDR1 MNHEY and CDR2 SVGAGI. CDR3 in DNA: TGTGCCAGCAGTCACCCAGGGGTTAGCTCCTACGAGCAGTACTTC. It translates to CASSHPGVSSYEQYF.

This clonotype came up a few times. The genes are TRBV20-1 and TRBJ2-7; maybe TRBD1 (6 bases). This CDR3 has 14 residues. V dropped 1 base and J dropped 3 bases, with 13 bases sitting between them. The germline gives CDR1 DFQATT, CDR2 SNEGSKA (reference sequence). CDR3 sequence reads: CSARGRTDFYEQYF. CDR3 sequence (DNA): TGCAGTGCTAGAGGAAGGACAGACTTCTACGAGCAGTACTTC.

This clonotype has only a few counts. This rearrangement joins TRBV5-1 to TRBJ1-2; no clear D gene. Germline lookup yields CDR1 SGHRS and CDR2 YFSETQ. CDR3 length: 14 residues. V lost 0 bases and J lost 4, with 10 bases in between. The CDR3 DNA sequence: TGCGCCAGCAGCTTGGCCATGACTTCCTATGGCTACACCTTC. Translated: CASSLAMTSYGYTF. Filled out from reference TRBV5-1 and TRBJ1-2, the complete variable domain reads KAGVTQTPRYLIKTRGQQVTLSCSPISGHRSVSWYQQTPGQGLQFLFEYFSETQRNKGNFPGRFSGRQFSNSRSEMNVSTLELGDSALYLCASSLAMTSYGYTFGSGTRLTVV.

The chain carries TRBV7-9 and TRBJ2-5; 10 bases fit TRBD2. The germline V gene has CDR1 SEHNR and CDR2 FQNEAQ (reference sequence). The CDR3 extends over 17 amino acids. The junction had 11 bases not matched to a gene; V was cut back by 2 bases and J by 5 bases. The CDR3, as DNA: TGTGCCAGCAGCTTAATCCGCCGCGCTAGCGGGGGTGAGACCCAGTACTTC. Translated: CASSLIRRASGGETQYF. Based on the CDR3 plus reference TRBV7-9 and TRBJ2-5, the full variable domain is DTGVSQNPRHKITKRGQNVTFRCDPISEHNRLYWYRQTLGQGPEFLTYFQNEAQLEKSRLLSDRFSAERPKGSFSTLEIQRTEQGDSAMYLCASSLIRRASGGETQYFGPGTRLLVL.

The CDR3 sequence is CSARRTSNEQFF. The CDR3 region has the DNA TGCAGTGCTAGGAGGACTTCCAATGAGCAGTTCTTC. The genes are TRBV20-1 and TRBJ2-1, with a tentative D call TRBD2 (5 bases). The CDR3 contains 12 residues. Trimming shortened V by 3 bases and J by 6 bases, and 9 bases separated the two germline ends. Germline assignment: CDR1 DFQATT and CDR2 SNEGSKA (reference sequence).

The chain joins TRBV27 to TRBJ2-3; 9 bases are a match to TRBD2. The CDR3 has 17 residues. CDR1 and CDR2 (germline): MNHEY, SMNVEV (reference sequence). J lost 6 bases, V lost 6 bases, and 16 bases had no gene match. CDR3 sequence reads: CASRSFLWASGADTQYF. The CDR3 DNA reads as TGTGCCAGCAGGAGCTTCCTTTGGGCTAGCGGGGCGGATACGCAGTATTTT.

This clonotype was seen only a few times. V and J are TRBV10-3 and TRBJ2-5; 8 bases line up with TRBD2. Losses at the gene ends were 0 bases for V and 5 bases for J; bases not matched to a gene: 11. From germline, CDR1 is ENHRY and CDR2 SYGVKD. The CDR3 spans 17 residues. The DNA of the CDR3 is TGTGCCATCAGTGAGTCGACTTTTTACAGCGGGGGTGAGACCCAGTACTTC. It is translated as CAISESTFYSGGETQYF.

The chain recombines TRBV20-1 with TRBJ2-7; D perhaps matches TRBD2 (6 bases). V gave up 0 bases and J gave up 3 bases, with 24 bases separating them. The CDR3 covers 18 residues. In germline, CDR1 is DFQATT, CDR2 SNEGSKA (reference sequence). CDR3 in DNA: TGCAGTGCTAGAGATGAGGACCGAGAGCGGGCGGGTAACTACGAGCAGTACTTC. Protein: CSARDEDRERAGNYEQYF.

In its sample, this clonotype was seen a few times. This chain uses TRBV7-9 with TRBJ2-1; tentative D call: TRBD2 (6 bases). CDR1 is SEHNR, CDR2 FQNEAQ, per germline (reference sequence). Between the trimmed V and J ends, which lost 7 bases and 7 bases, there was a span of 14 bases. The CDR3 loop spans 13 amino acids. Written as DNA, the CDR3 is TGTGCCAGCAACCTAGGGGCGGGGAATGAGCAGTTCTTC. Translating it yields CASNLGAGNEQFF.

This clonotype was counted many times. The rearrangement uses TRBV30 and TRBJ2-7; 9 bases align to TRBD1. The germline V gene has CDR1 GTSNPN and CDR2 SVGIG (reference sequence). This CDR3 is 16 amino acids long. The V gene end was trimmed by 3 bases and the J gene end by 0 bases; junction bases not matched to a gene: 9. The CDR3 DNA follows: TGTGCCTGGAGACCCCCCGGGACAGGGATCTCCTACGAGCAGTACTTC. It specifies CAWRPPGTGISYEQYF.

In this sample, this clonotype turned up many times. The chain has TRBV12-3 or TRBV12-4 and TRBJ1-3; D is possibly TRBD1 (6 bases). The V gene lost 5 bases and the J gene lost 4 bases, with 15 bases spanning the gap. The CDR3 is 15 amino acids. The CDR3 DNA follows: TGTGCCAGCAGTCAGGACAGTTTGATCGGAAACACCATATATTTT. This sequence encodes CASSQDSLIGNTIYF.

This clonotype came up many times. The CDR3, as DNA: TGTGCCAGCAGCTCGGGGGTGGATACGCAGTATTTT. It is translated as CASSSGVDTQYF. J is TRBJ2-3 and V is TRBV7-8; a weak D match, TRBD2 (6 bases). Per the germline V gene, CDR1 is SGHVS and CDR2 is FQNEAQ. This CDR3 comprises 12 residues. The V end lost 4 bases, the J end lost 6 bases, and 8 bases lay between the germline ends.

For this clonotype: A much larger clone is a single base away; this may be a read error. This rearrangement joins TRBV20-1 to TRBJ2-4, with D unresolved. The CDR3 totals 15 residues. CDR1 is DFQATT and CDR2 is SNEGSKA in the germline V gene (reference sequence). This CDR3 reads CGAENGYLAKNIQYF. Here the CDR3 DNA reads TGCGGTGCCGAAAACGGGTACCTAGCCAAAAACATTCAGTACTTC.

This clonotype was recorded only once. This chain links TRBV24-1 with TRBJ2-3, with D perhaps matching TRBD1 or TRBD2 (5 bases each). The V gene's germline CDR1 is KGHDR and CDR2 SFDVKD. This CDR3 is 16 amino acids long. V lost 1 base and J 5 bases, leaving 15 bases between the germline ends. CDR3 loop: CATSDLTKGEIDTQYF. The CDR3 DNA is TGTGCCACCAGTGATTTAACTAAAGGGGAGATAGATACGCAGTATTTT.

This rearrangement joins TRBV2 to TRBJ2-7; 7 bases fit TRBD2. V lost 8 bases to trimming and J lost 5 bases; unmatched junction nucleotides: 6. Germline V gives CDR1 SNHLY, CDR2 FYNNEI. CDR3 length equals 12 residues. The CDR3 region has the DNA TGTGCCAGCGGAGGCGGGAGAAACGAGCAGTACTTC. Translated, it gives CASGGGRNEQYF.

This clonotype was seen many times. The V gene is TRBV5-5, the J gene TRBJ2-5; D is uncertain. CDR3 length equals 13 residues. V gave up 1 base and J gave up 5 bases, with 9 bases separating them. Germline assignment: CDR1 SGHKS and CDR2 YYEKEE (reference sequence). The CDR3 DNA reads as TGTGCCAGCAGCTTGTGGCTTACGGAGACCCAGTACTTC. Residues: CASSLWLTETQYF. Full variable domain (remainder filled in from reference TRBV5-5 and TRBJ2-5): DAGVTQSPTHLIKTRGQQVTLRCSPISGHKSVSWYQQVLGQGPQFIFQYYEKEERGRGNFPDRFSARQFPNYSSELNVNALLLGDSALYLCASSLWLTETQYFGPGTRLLVL.

The sample holds a few counts of this clonotype. The junction departs from germline at one end; a sequencing error may be responsible. The chain has TRBV2 and TRBJ2-2, with 8 bases identical to TRBD1. The CDR3 sequence is 15 residues long. Germline CDR1 reads SNHLY; CDR2 reads FYNNEI. The CDR3 here is CASSEGQGYAGELFF. DNA of the CDR3: TGTGCCAGCAGCGAAGGACAGGGTTACGCCGGGGAGCTGTTTTTT.